The 27 T cell receptor beta chains listed next were all sequenced from one sample in a study of T cell responses to AZD1222 COVID-19 vaccine. Generated by immunoSEQ multiplex PCR, the TCRdb table keeps only in-frame clones and is missing some. Here the sample spans about 100,000 clones, around 89% being singletons. The sequences come from peripheral blood, collected on day 0 of AZD1222 vaccination. Every receptor here comes from an adult in good health.

CDR3 protein: CASSFDRDQPQHF. The CDR3, as DNA: TGTGCCAGCAGTTTCGACAGAGATCAGCCCCAGCATTTT. The rearrangement uses TRBV12-3 or TRBV12-4 and TRBJ1-5, with a tentative D call TRBD1 (5 bases). Trimming removed 3 bases from V and 5 bases from J, with 8 bases in between. This CDR3 comprises 13 residues.

The gene calls are TRBV5-1 and TRBJ1-2, with 9 bases fitting TRBD1. From germline, CDR1 is SGHRS and CDR2 YFSETQ. The CDR3 has 16 amino acids. V lost 0 bases and J lost 4; bases outside the gene matches: 7. Here the CDR3 DNA reads TGCGCCAGCAGCTTGGAGGGGACAGGGACGCGCTATGGCTACACCTTC. Translating gives CASSLEGTGTRYGYTF.

The chain uses TRBV7-8 and TRBJ1-1, with TRBD1 matching over 8 bases. J lost 3 bases, V lost 1 base, and 13 bases had no gene match. Germline CDR1 SGHVS, CDR2 FQNEAQ. This CDR3 region has 18 residues. CDR3 region: CASSLETGGFPGDTEAFF. CDR3 coding DNA: TGTGCCAGCAGCTTAGAAACAGGGGGTTTTCCTGGGGACACTGAAGCTTTCTTT.

The J gene is TRBJ2-2, the V gene TRBV27; no firm D call. The CDR3 is 12 residues long. Deletions cut 2 bases from V and 5 bases from J, with 3 bases between. Germline V gene sequence: CDR1 MNHEY, CDR2 SMNVEV (reference sequence). The CDR3 sequence: CASSLETGELFF. DNA for the CDR3: TGTGCCAGCAGTTTAGAGACCGGGGAGCTGTTTTTT.

The chain's CDR3 is CASSRGLGGNEQFF. As DNA, the CDR3 is TGTGCCAGCAGCCGCGGACTGGGGGGGAATGAGCAGTTCTTC. The chain joins TRBV3-1 (or the pseudogene TRBV3-2) to TRBJ2-1; 7 bases map to TRBD2. Per germline, CDR1 LGHDT and CDR2 YNNKEL (reference sequence). The length of the CDR3 is 14 residues. The V segment lost 4 bases and the J segment 7 bases; nucleotides outside the gene matches: 7.

The chain has TRBV7-2 and TRBJ2-7, with TRBD2 identical over 7 bases. Germline assignment: CDR1 SGHTA and CDR2 FQGNSA. Trimming at V came to 2 bases and at J to 6 bases, leaving 7 bases not matched to a gene. This CDR3 comprises 14 residues. CDR3 nucleotides: TGTGCCAGCAGCTTATTGGCGGGAGCACCCGAGCAGTACTTC. This translates into CASSLLAGAPEQYF.

The J gene is TRBJ1-1, the V gene TRBV5-1; TRBD1 matches at 7 bases. J was trimmed by 4 bases and V by 2 bases; bases with no gene match: 5. The CDR3 totals 14 residues. Germline lookup yields CDR1 SGHRS and CDR2 YFSETQ. The CDR3 spells CASSFDRAVTEAFF. CDR3 DNA sequence: TGCGCCAGCAGCTTCGACAGGGCCGTCACTGAAGCTTTCTTT. Full variable domain (rest looked up from reference TRBV5-1 and TRBJ1-1): KAGVTQTPRYLIKTRGQQVTLSCSPISGHRSVSWYQQTPGQGLQFLFEYFSETQRNKGNFPGRFSGRQFSNSRSEMNVSTLELGDSALYLCASSFDRAVTEAFFGQGTRLTVV.

CDR3 nucleotide sequence: TGTGCCAGCAGGTCCAGCGGGGCCAGCACAGATACGCAGTATTTT. Translating gives CASRSSGASTDTQYF. The rearrangement joins TRBV7-2 to TRBJ2-3; 7 bases align to TRBD2. The CDR3 sequence is 15 residues long. The junction had 6 bases not matched to a gene; V was cut back by 6 bases and J by 0 bases. Germline CDR1 and CDR2: SGHTA and FQGNSA. Full variable domain (remainder filled in from reference TRBV7-2 and TRBJ2-3): GAGVSQSPSNKVTEKGKDVELRCDPISGHTALYWYRQSLGQGLEFLIYFQGNSAPDKSGLPSDRFSAERTGGSVSTLTIQRTQQEDSAVYLCASRSSGASTDTQYFGPGTRLTVL.

The gene calls are TRBV6-2 or TRBV6-3 and TRBJ1-5; TRBD1 aligns across 10 bases. With V trimmed by 5 bases and J by 2 bases, 9 bases remained unmatched. This CDR3 has 17 residues. Germline-derived CDR1 and CDR2 are MNHEY and SVGEGT. This CDR3 is CASSPGTGAMGNQPQHF. In DNA form, the CDR3 reads TGTGCCAGCAGTCCCGGGACAGGGGCCATGGGCAATCAGCCCCAGCATTTT.

The V gene is TRBV5-1, the J gene TRBJ2-7; the D gene is possibly TRBD2 (6 bases). Per germline, CDR1 SGHRS and CDR2 YFSETQ. CDR3 length: 14 residues. With 6 bases removed from V and 1 base from J, the gap between germline ends came to 14 bases. The CDR3 reads CASTAGGISYEQYF. For the CDR3, the DNA is TGCGCCAGCACGGCTGGCGGGATATCCTACGAGCAGTACTTC.

V gene TRBV28 combines with J gene TRBJ1-1; possible D gene TRBD1, 6 bases. The CDR3 is 16 amino acids. V lost 1 base and J 4 bases, leaving 16 bases between the germline ends. CDR1 MDHEN and CDR2 SYDVKM come from the germline V gene. The CDR3 spells CASSLSGGKISTEAFF. The CDR3 DNA reads TGTGCCAGCAGTTTATCTGGGGGCAAGATAAGCACTGAAGCTTTCTTT.

A few counts support this clone. The J gene is TRBJ2-1, the V gene TRBV7-9; TRBD2 aligns across 8 bases. With V trimmed by 6 bases and J by 5 bases, 6 bases remained unmatched. Germline V gene sequence: CDR1 SEHNR, CDR2 FQNEAQ (reference sequence). This CDR3 region has 14 residues. CDR3 region: CASREEREHNEQFF. CDR3 coding DNA: TGTGCCAGCAGGGAAGAGCGGGAGCACAATGAGCAGTTCTTC. The full variable domain, with the rest looked up from reference TRBV7-9 and TRBJ2-1, is DTGVSQNPRHKITKRGQNVTFRCDPISEHNRLYWYRQTLGQGPEFLTYFQNEAQLEKSRLLSDRFSAERPKGSFSTLEIQRTEQGDSAMYLCASREEREHNEQFFGPGTRLTVL.

This clone was found a few times. This chain connects TRBV28 to TRBJ1-6; 7 nucleotides agree with TRBD1. Per the germline V gene, CDR1 is MDHEN and CDR2 is SYDVKM. With 7 bases clipped from V and 9 bases from J, the junction kept 12 bases outside the gene matches. The CDR3 extends over 15 amino acids. CDR3 sequence: CASTENDRVSSPLHF. Written as DNA, the CDR3 is TGTGCCAGCACCGAGAATGACAGGGTTTCTTCACCCCTCCACTTT.

The V gene is TRBV6-2 or TRBV6-3, the J gene TRBJ2-6; TRBD1 aligns across 7 bases. Germline V gene lookup returns CDR1 MNHEY and CDR2 SVGEGT. The CDR3 consists of 19 residues. The trim removed 3 bases at V and 12 bases at J, leaving 23 bases unmatched. CDR3 sequence: CASSYPSSGQTWFWAVLTF. For the CDR3, the DNA is TGTGCCAGCAGTTATCCTTCTTCGGGACAGACTTGGTTTTGGGCCGTCCTGACTTTC.

The chain has TRBV10-3 and TRBJ1-2, with 10 bases lining up with TRBD1. Trimming removed 2 bases from V and 4 bases from J; junction bases left unmatched: 4. This CDR3 is 15 amino acids long. The germline CDR1 and CDR2 sequences are ENHRY and SYGVKD. CDR3: CAISEPRDRGYGYTF. The CDR3 nucleotides read TGTGCCATCAGTGAGCCCCGGGACAGGGGCTATGGCTACACCTTC.

V is TRBV6-1 and J is TRBJ1-2; D ambiguous. This CDR3 has 11 residues. V was cut by 1 base and J by 9 bases, with 6 bases left in between. CDR1 is MNHNS, CDR2 SASEGT, per germline. The CDR3 bases are TGTGCCAGCAGTGAAGGTCGCAGCTACACCTTC. Protein sequence: CASSEGRSYTF.

The chain is built from TRBV18 and TRBJ2-2, with 7 bases lining up with TRBD1. With 0 bases clipped from V and 4 bases from J, the junction kept 2 bases outside the gene matches. The CDR3 contains 15 residues. In germline, CDR1 is KGHSH, CDR2 LQKENI. In nucleotides, the CDR3 is TGTGCCAGCTCACCACCGGGACAGATCACCGGGGAGCTGTTTTTT. Translated, it gives CASSPPGQITGELFF.

This sequence joins TRBV28 and TRBJ1-5; D is undetermined. Germline CDR1 MDHEN, CDR2 SYDVKM. V lost 2 bases, J lost 8 bases, and 16 bases lay in between. This CDR3 spans 15 amino acids. The CDR3 region has the DNA TGTGCCAGCAGTTTAAGGCGGCCCCCTAGTAAGCCCCAGCATTTT. Translation: CASSLRRPPSKPQHF.

The chain couples TRBV19 to TRBJ2-2; D is perhaps TRBD1 (6 bases). Germline V gene data show CDR1 as LNHDA and CDR2 as SQIVND (reference sequence). Trimming pared 3 bases from V and 3 bases from J, leaving 14 bases between. The CDR3 runs to 16 residues. DNA of the CDR3: TGTGCCAGTAGTATTAACAGGGATAAGTACACCGGGGAGCTGTTTTTT. Translation gives CASSINRDKYTGELFF.

The table lists this clone with a count of one. V gene TRBV27 combines with J gene TRBJ2-3, with D perhaps assigned TRBD1 or TRBD2 (6 bases each). The CDR3 is made up of 16 amino acids. Germline V gene lookup returns CDR1 MNHEY and CDR2 SMNVEV (reference sequence). V lost 1 base and J 2 bases, leaving 13 bases between the germline ends. The CDR3 here is CASSLLGGGNTDTQYF. CDR3 DNA sequence: TGTGCCAGCAGTTTATTGGGGGGCGGGAACACAGATACGCAGTATTTT.

This clone has at least ten counts. V is TRBV7-9 and J is TRBJ2-5; 8 bases agree with TRBD2. The J segment lost 5 bases and the V segment lost 2 bases, leaving 10 bases of the junction unmatched. The CDR3 has 16 residues. Per the germline V gene, CDR1 is SEHNR and CDR2 is FQNEAQ (reference sequence). The CDR3 spells CASSLQERGLFETQYF. In DNA form, the CDR3 reads TGTGCCAGCAGCTTACAAGAGCGGGGGTTGTTCGAGACCCAGTACTTC.

The chain couples TRBV28 to TRBJ2-4, with 8 bases fitting TRBD1. Germline CDR1 is MDHEN and CDR2 is SYDVKM. Germline trimming cut 5 bases from V and 8 bases from J; bases unmatched to any gene: 8. The CDR3 has 14 residues. The CDR3 loop reads CASSKTGVRDIQYF. The DNA for the CDR3 is TGTGCCAGCAGTAAGACAGGGGTTCGTGACATTCAGTACTTC.

This clone was seen repeatedly, ten times or more. The rearrangement links TRBV9 to TRBJ2-7, with TRBD1 matching over 7 bases. In germline, CDR1 is SGDLS, CDR2 YYNGEE. The CDR3 has 15 amino acids. Germline trimming cut 2 bases from V and 3 bases from J; bases unmatched to any gene: 8. This chain's CDR3 is CASSVRGSEGYEQYF. For the CDR3, the DNA is TGTGCCAGCAGCGTCAGGGGGAGTGAGGGCTACGAGCAGTACTTC. Full variable domain (outside the CDR3, taken from reference TRBV9 and TRBJ2-7): DSGVTQTPKHLITATGQRVTLRCSPRSGDLSVYWYQQSLDQGLQFLIQYYNGEERAKGNILERFSAQQFPDLHSELNLSSLELGDSALYFCASSVRGSEGYEQYFGPGTRLTVT.

V and J are TRBV7-9 and TRBJ1-5, with no clear D. This CDR3 contains 15 residues. The V end lost 5 bases, the J end lost 5 bases, and 16 bases lay between the germline ends. Germline CDR1 is SEHNR and CDR2 is FQNEAQ (reference sequence). CDR3 amino acids: CASSPGIGPDQPQHF. The CDR3, as DNA: TGTGCCAGCAGCCCAGGCATCGGGCCGGATCAGCCCCAGCATTTT.

This clone was counted a few times. The genes are TRBV5-4 and TRBJ2-7; tentatively, D is TRBD1 or TRBD2 (7 bases each). The CDR3 is made up of 13 amino acids. Per germline, CDR1 SGHNT and CDR2 YYREEE (reference sequence). V lost 4 bases and J 7 bases, leaving 15 bases between the germline ends. CDR3 sequence reads: CASSHDREGEQYF. The CDR3, as DNA: TGTGCCAGCAGCCACGACAGGGAGGGAGAGCAGTACTTC.

The rearrangement uses TRBV29-1 and TRBJ2-2; D uncertain. The CDR3 consists of 14 residues. Trimming took 2 bases from V and 0 from J, leaving 7 bases between them. Looked up from germline, CDR1 is SQVTM and CDR2 is ANQGSEA. The CDR3 region is CSVEWGSNTGELFF. CDR3 nucleotides: TGCAGCGTTGAATGGGGTTCGAACACCGGGGAGCTGTTTTTT.

The rearrangement links TRBV7-9 to TRBJ1-5; D gene ambiguous. This CDR3 spans 13 amino acids. The germline V gene has CDR1 SEHNR and CDR2 FQNEAQ (reference sequence). Between the trimmed V and J ends, which lost 1 base and 11 bases, there was a span of 12 bases. Here the CDR3 reads CASSLGDGKAQHF. The CDR3 DNA follows: TGTGCCAGCAGCTTAGGTGACGGGAAGGCCCAGCATTTT.